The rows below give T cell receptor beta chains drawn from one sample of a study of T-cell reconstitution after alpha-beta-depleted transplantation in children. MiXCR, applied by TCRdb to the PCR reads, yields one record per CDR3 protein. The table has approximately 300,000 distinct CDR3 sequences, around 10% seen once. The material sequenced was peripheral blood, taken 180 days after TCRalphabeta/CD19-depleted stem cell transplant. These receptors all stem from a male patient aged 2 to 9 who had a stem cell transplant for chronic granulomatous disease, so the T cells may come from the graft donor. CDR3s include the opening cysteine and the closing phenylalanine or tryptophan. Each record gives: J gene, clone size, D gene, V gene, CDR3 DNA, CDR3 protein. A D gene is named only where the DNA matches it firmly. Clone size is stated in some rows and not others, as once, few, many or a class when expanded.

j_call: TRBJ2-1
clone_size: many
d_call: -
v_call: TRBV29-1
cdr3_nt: TGCAGCGTTGCCCGAAATGAGCAGTTCTTC
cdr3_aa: CSVARNEQFF

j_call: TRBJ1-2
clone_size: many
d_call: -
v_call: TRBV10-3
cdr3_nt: TGTGCCATCAATCCCGACCCCGCTCATGGCTACACCTTC
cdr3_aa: CAINPDPAHGYTF

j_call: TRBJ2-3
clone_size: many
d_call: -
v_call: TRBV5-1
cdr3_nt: TGCGCCAGCAGCTTGAAGGACACTAGCACAGATACGCAGTATTTT
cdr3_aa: CASSLKDTSTDTQYF

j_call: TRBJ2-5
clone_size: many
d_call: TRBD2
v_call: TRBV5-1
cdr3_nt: TGCGCCAGCAGCTTGGCGGGGGGTCGGACCCAGTACTTC
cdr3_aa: CASSLAGGRTQYF

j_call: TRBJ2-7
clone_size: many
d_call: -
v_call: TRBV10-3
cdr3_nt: TGTGCCATCAGCAACCGGGACTTAAAACGCTACGAGCAGTACTTC
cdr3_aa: CAISNRDLKRYEQYF

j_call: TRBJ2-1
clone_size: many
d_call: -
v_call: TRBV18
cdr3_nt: TGTGCCAGCTCACCGCTCAGCAGCGTCCTAACGGACAATGAGCAGTTCTTC
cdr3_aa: CASSPLSSVLTDNEQFF

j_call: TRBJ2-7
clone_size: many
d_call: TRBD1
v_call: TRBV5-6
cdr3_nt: TGTGCCAGCAGCTTGGCGGTATGGGACAGGGAGGACGAGCAGTACTTC
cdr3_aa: CASSLAVWDREDEQYF

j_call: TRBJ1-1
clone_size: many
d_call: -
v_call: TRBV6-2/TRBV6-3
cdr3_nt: TGTGCCAGCATGATATGGGAAAAGAACACTGAAGCTTTCTTT
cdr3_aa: CASMIWEKNTEAFF

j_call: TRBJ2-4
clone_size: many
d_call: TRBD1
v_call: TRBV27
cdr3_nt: TGTGCCAGCAGCCCCCTCGAAGCCGGGACAGGGCAAAACATTCAGTACTTC
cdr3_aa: CASSPLEAGTGQNIQYF

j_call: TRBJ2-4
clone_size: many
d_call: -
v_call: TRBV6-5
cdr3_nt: TGTGCCAGCAGTTACGGGATTTTGGGGACGGACATTCAGTACTTC
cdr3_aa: CASSYGILGTDIQYF

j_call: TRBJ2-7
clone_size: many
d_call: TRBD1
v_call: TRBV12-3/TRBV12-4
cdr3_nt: TGTGCCAGCAGTTCATCGACAGGGGGAGTTTACGAGCAGTACTTC
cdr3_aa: CASSSSTGGVYEQYF

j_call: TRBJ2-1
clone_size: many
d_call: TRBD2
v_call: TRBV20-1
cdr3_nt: TGCAGTGCTAGAGGGGTAGCGGGAATAAATGAGCAGTTCTTC
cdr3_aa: CSARGVAGINEQFF

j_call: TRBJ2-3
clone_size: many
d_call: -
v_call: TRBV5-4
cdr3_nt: TGTGCCAGCAGCCCCCTGGGGGATGATACGCAGTATTTT
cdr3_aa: CASSPLGDDTQYF

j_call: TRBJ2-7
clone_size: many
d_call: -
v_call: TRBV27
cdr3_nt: TGTGCCAGCATCCCGACAGGCTCCTACGAGCAGTACTTC
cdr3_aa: CASIPTGSYEQYF

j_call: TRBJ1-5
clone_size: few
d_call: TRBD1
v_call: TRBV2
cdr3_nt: TGTGCCAGCATAAAGGGACAGGGGAATCAGCCCCAGCATTTT
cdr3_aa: CASIKGQGNQPQHF

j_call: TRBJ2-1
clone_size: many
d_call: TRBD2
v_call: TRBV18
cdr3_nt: TGTGCCAGCTCACCGACTAGCGGAGACAATGAGCAGTTCTTC
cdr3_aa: CASSPTSGDNEQFF

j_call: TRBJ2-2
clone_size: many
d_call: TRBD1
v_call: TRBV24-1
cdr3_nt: TGTGCCACCAGTGATTTTTCGGCAGGGGGCAACACCGGGGAGCTGTTTTTT
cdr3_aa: CATSDFSAGGNTGELFF

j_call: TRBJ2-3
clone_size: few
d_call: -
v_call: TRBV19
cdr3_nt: TGTGCCGCCAACTGGGGGCGGCTTACAGATACGCAGTATTTT
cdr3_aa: CAANWGRLTDTQYF

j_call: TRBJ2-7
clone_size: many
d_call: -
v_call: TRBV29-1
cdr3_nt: TGCAGCGTTGGGGGGCCCGGGGCCTACGAGCAGTACTTC
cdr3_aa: CSVGGPGAYEQYF

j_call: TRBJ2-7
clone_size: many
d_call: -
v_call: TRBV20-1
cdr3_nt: TGCAGTGCTAGAGAGTGGTCCTACGAGCAGTACTTC
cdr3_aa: CSAREWSYEQYF

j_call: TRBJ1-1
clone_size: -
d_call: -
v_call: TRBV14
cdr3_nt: TGTGCCAGCAGCCAAAATAGTAAGGGGCTTCAAGCTTTCTTT
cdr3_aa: CASSQNSKGLQAFF